Listed below are T cell receptor beta chains from one sample, sequenced in a study of a mutant IDH1 vaccine in newly diagnosed glioma. Antigen specificity for these receptors is unknown. The protocol was immunoSEQ multiplex PCR, while the TCRdb copy is restricted to in-frame clones and leaves out a portion. The sample comprises some 64,000 clones, about 88% of which are singletons, and about 9.4% rests with the top ten. This sample comprised PBMCs, obtained from a glioma patient whose treatment included an IDH1 peptide vaccine. The receptors shown here come from a woman between 45 and 60 years old with glioma. Each CDR3 is given with its conserved first and last residue.

v_gene,len,j_gene,CDR3aa
TRBV7-8,14,TRBJ2-7,CASHGTESSYEQYF
TRBV5-1,16,TRBJ2-1,CASSFTSGALSNEQFF
TRBV2,14,TRBJ1-5,CASSEIGSNQPQHF
TRBV4-3,17,TRBJ1-5,CASSQDWGAIGFQPQHF
TRBV10-1,13,TRBJ1-1,CASSRREGAEAFF
TRBV5-4,14,TRBJ2-7,CASRLEWGSGEQYF
TRBV6-5,15,TRBJ2-7,CASSTPGQVSYEQYF
TRBV7-9,16,TRBJ2-2,CASSRRRQSNTGELFF
TRBV5-1,14,TRBJ2-5,CASSPGDYQETQYF
TRBV7-8,15,TRBJ1-1,CASSYRDSPNTEAFF
TRBV5-4,14,TRBJ1-2,CASSLRDRDYGYTF
TRBV12-5,16,TRBJ2-1,CASGLVQGTGYNEQFF
TRBV14,13,TRBJ1-4,CASSRGQGEKLFF
TRBV29-1,13,TRBJ1-1,CSVQEGATTEAFF